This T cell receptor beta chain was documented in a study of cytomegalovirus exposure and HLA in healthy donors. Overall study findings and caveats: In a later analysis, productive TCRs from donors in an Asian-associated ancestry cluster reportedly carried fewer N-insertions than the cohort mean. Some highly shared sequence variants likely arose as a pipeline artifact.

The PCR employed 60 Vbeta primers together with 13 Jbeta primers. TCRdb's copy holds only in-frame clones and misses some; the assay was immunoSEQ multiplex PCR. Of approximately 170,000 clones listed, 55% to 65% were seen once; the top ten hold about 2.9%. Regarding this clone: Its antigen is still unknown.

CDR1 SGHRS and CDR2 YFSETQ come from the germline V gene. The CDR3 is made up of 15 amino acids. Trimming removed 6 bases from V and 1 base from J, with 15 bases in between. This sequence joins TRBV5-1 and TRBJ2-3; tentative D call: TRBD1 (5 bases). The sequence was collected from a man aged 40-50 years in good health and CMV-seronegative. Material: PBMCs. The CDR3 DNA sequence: TGCGCCAGCATACTTAGCCCAGGGCGCACAGATACGCAGTATTTT. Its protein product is CASILSPGRTDTQYF.